A single sample gave rise to the 21 T cell receptor beta chains below, sequenced in a study of PD-L1 blockade in urothelial cancer (dated by TCRdb to 2016 to 2017). Library creation used the immunoSEQ multiplex PCR assay. Imported from immuneACCESS, the table was reduced by TCRdb to in-frame sequences with V and J called. These copies leave out some clones; in studies compared against another copy, an unresolved V gene accounts for under half, and the cause of the remainder is not known. For this sample the table gives 20,000 to 30,000 clones, of which 84% were detected only once. Roughly 9.1% of the sample belongs to the ten largest clones. The specimen comprised PBMCs, sampled around atezolizumab (anti-PD-L1) treatment. All receptors derive from a man aged 65 to 85 with urothelial cancer.

V is TRBV7-9 and J is TRBJ2-3, with 8 bases lining up with TRBD2. Germline CDR1 and CDR2: SEHNR and FQNEAQ (reference sequence). CDR3 length equals 14 residues. The ends lost 4 bases at V and 5 bases at J; junction bases unmatched: 5. This chain's CDR3 is CASSSILAGDTQYF. CDR3 in DNA: TGTGCCAGCAGCTCAATTCTAGCGGGAGATACGCAGTATTTT.

The chain joins TRBV5-1 to TRBJ2-3; 11 bases are a match to TRBD2. CDR3 length: 17 amino acids. Unmatched junction bases numbered 3, after V lost 0 bases and J lost 0 bases. Per germline, CDR1 SGHRS and CDR2 YFSETQ. CDR3 sequence reads: CASSLELAGESTDTQYF. Here the CDR3 DNA reads TGCGCCAGCAGCTTGGAACTAGCGGGAGAAAGCACAGATACGCAGTATTTT.

In this sample, this clone turned up once. The chain joins TRBV5-1 to TRBJ2-5; D is perhaps TRBD1 (6 bases). The CDR3 contains 13 residues. The germline gives CDR1 SGHRS, CDR2 YFSETQ. V gave up 9 bases and J gave up 1 base, with 13 bases separating them. CDR3 sequence: CATSPDSQETQYF. The CDR3 region has the DNA TGCGCCACCTCCCCGGACAGCCAAGAGACCCAGTACTTC.

The CDR3 DNA reads as TGTGCCAGCAGCTCCCGCTGGGAGGGACTAGCGTCTAGCACAGATACGCAGTATTTT. Its translation is CASSSRWEGLASSTDTQYF. This chain uses TRBV7-3 with TRBJ2-3; 10 nucleotides line up with TRBD2. CDR1 SGHTA and CDR2 FQGTGA come from the germline V gene. The junction had 13 bases not matched to a gene; V was cut back by 4 bases and J by 0 bases. The CDR3 contains 19 residues.

This clone was counted a single time. The rearrangement uses TRBV5-1 and TRBJ2-5, with 8 bases identical to TRBD1. The DNA end lines up better with TRBJ2-7; the J call may be wrong. The CDR3 has 14 residues. CDR1 is SGHRS and CDR2 is YFSETQ in the germline V gene. CDR3 region: CASSLQGQGYEQYF. The CDR3 coding sequence is TGCGCCAGCAGCTTGCAAGGACAGGGCTACGAGCAGTACTTC.

V gene TRBV6-5 combines with J gene TRBJ2-7, with D perhaps matching TRBD1 (6 bases). V shed 8 bases and J shed 3 bases, with 11 bases lying between them. Germline assignment: CDR1 MNHEY and CDR2 SVGAGI. The CDR3 loop spans 12 amino acids. CDR3 sequence reads: CASGTTSYEQYF. CDR3 nucleotides: TGTGCCAGCGGGACAACTAGCTACGAGCAGTACTTC.

In this sample, this clone turned up once. CDR3 residues: CASSLGVAGYIDNEQFF. The DNA for the CDR3 is TGTGCCAGCAGCCTTGGAGTAGCGGGATATATAGACAATGAGCAGTTCTTC. V gene TRBV7-6 combines with J gene TRBJ2-1; 8 bases line up with TRBD2. V shed 5 bases, J shed 5 bases, and the junction held 14 bases outside the gene matches. The CDR3 extends over 17 amino acids. Germline V gives CDR1 SGHVS, CDR2 FNYEAQ.

The chain uses TRBV19 and TRBJ1-3; TRBD1 is a possible D gene (6 bases). The CDR3 has 18 residues. Germline loops: CDR1 LNHDA, CDR2 SQIVND (reference sequence). Deletions cut 5 bases from V and 0 bases from J, with 20 bases between. The CDR3 is CASSGASRQAISGNTIYF. The CDR3 nucleotides are TGTGCCAGTAGTGGGGCTAGTCGACAGGCCATCTCTGGAAACACCATATATTTT.

The V call is TRBV27, the J call TRBJ2-3, with D possibly matching TRBD1 (6 bases). The CDR3 loop spans 13 amino acids. Germline-derived CDR1 and CDR2 are MNHEY and SMNVEV (reference sequence). V was cut by 9 bases and J by 5 bases, with 15 bases left in between. The CDR3 is CASRTGWGDTQYF. Here the CDR3 DNA reads TGTGCCAGTAGAACAGGGTGGGGAGATACGCAGTATTTT.

This clone occurred once. The chain combines TRBV7-2 with TRBJ2-7; no definite D call. Looked up from germline, CDR1 is SGHTA and CDR2 is FQGNSA. Trimming left V 6 bases short and J 5 bases short, with 17 bases between. This CDR3 region has 14 residues. Here the CDR3 DNA reads TGTGCCAGCAGTAAACAGTCGATCTATGACGAGCAGTACTTC. This gives the protein CASSKQSIYDEQYF.

This rearrangement joins TRBV13 to TRBJ2-2; 12 bases map to TRBD2. Germline CDR1 PRHDT, CDR2 FYEKMQ (reference sequence). The CDR3 totals 15 residues. The junction had 2 bases not matched to a gene; V was cut back by 3 bases and J by 6 bases. The CDR3 reads CASSLTSGRAGELFF. CDR3 coding DNA: TGTGCCAGCAGCTTGACTAGCGGGAGAGCCGGGGAGCTGTTTTTT.

CDR3 sequence reads: CASSRGDRGKEKLFF. Written as DNA, the CDR3 is TGTGCCAGCAGTAGAGGGGACAGGGGAAAAGAAAAACTGTTTTTT. V and J are TRBV27 and TRBJ1-4; 10 bases map to TRBD1. CDR1 MNHEY and CDR2 SMNVEV come from the germline V gene (reference sequence). Trimming took 5 bases from V and 8 from J; bases not matched to a gene: 8. This CDR3 has 15 residues.

V is TRBV28 and J is TRBJ2-5; 7 bases map to TRBD2. Germline V CDR1 and CDR2: MDHEN, SYDVKM. V dropped 6 bases and J dropped 3; count of bases not matched to a gene: 16. The CDR3 is 17 amino acids. The chain's CDR3 is CASSTLILRGREETQYF. The CDR3 region has the DNA TGTGCCAGCAGCACCCTTATCCTTCGGGGGAGGGAAGAGACCCAGTACTTC.

The chain links TRBV28 to TRBJ1-4; D is uncertain. In germline, CDR1 is MDHEN, CDR2 SYDVKM. The CDR3 sequence is 14 residues long. Trimming cost V 3 bases and J 0 bases, with 5 bases left between them. This CDR3 reads CASSLYTTNEKLFF. The CDR3 nucleotides read TGTGCCAGCAGTTTGTACACAACTAATGAAAAACTGTTTTTT.

V and J are TRBV29-1 and TRBJ2-1; 10 nucleotides match TRBD2. With 1 base clipped from V and 5 bases from J, the junction kept 2 bases outside the gene matches. The CDR3 length is 14 residues. Germline-derived CDR1 and CDR2 are SQVTM and ANQGSEA. CDR3 DNA sequence: TGCAGCGTTGAAGGCCTAGCGGGAGACAATGAGCAGTTCTTC. Translation gives CSVEGLAGDNEQFF.

The chain recombines TRBV28 with TRBJ1-2, with TRBD1 matching 8 bases. This CDR3 comprises 15 residues. The germline CDR1 and CDR2 sequences are MDHEN and SYDVKM. Unmatched junction bases numbered 7, after V lost 4 bases and J lost 3 bases. The CDR3 DNA reads TGTGCCAGCAGTTCCTCCGGGACAGGTGACTATGGCTACACCTTC. Encoded protein: CASSSSGTGDYGYTF.

This chain joins TRBV9 and TRBJ2-3; a weak D match, TRBD2 (6 bases). CDR3 size: 15 residues. V lost 5 bases to trimming and J lost 0 bases, with 13 bases between them. Germline-derived CDR1 and CDR2 are SGDLS and YYNGEE. The CDR3 here is CASRSGGTSTDTQYF. The CDR3 DNA reads TGTGCCAGCAGGAGCGGAGGGACTAGCACAGATACGCAGTATTTT.

The chain is built from TRBV11-3 and TRBJ2-2; D is possibly TRBD1 (6 bases). V was cut by 5 bases and J by 1 base, with 11 bases left in between. Germline V CDR1 and CDR2: SGHNT, YENEEA. The CDR3 consists of 15 residues. CDR3 nucleotides: TGTGCCAGCAGCCCCCGGGACATGAACACCGGGGAGCTGTTTTTT. Protein sequence: CASSPRDMNTGELFF.

The V gene is TRBV9, the J gene TRBJ2-1; D call uncertain. Between the trimmed V and J ends, which lost 0 bases and 8 bases, there was a span of 9 bases. The germline V gene has CDR1 SGDLS and CDR2 YYNGEE. The CDR3 is 13 residues long. The CDR3 region has the DNA TGTGCCAGCAGCGTAGAACTGGGCGATGAGCAGTTCTTC. Its protein product is CASSVELGDEQFF.

This sequence joins TRBV28 and TRBJ2-7; a possible D gene is TRBD1 (6 bases). The V gene lost 6 bases and the J gene lost 8 bases, with 20 bases spanning the gap. The CDR3 is 14 amino acids. Germline values: CDR1 MDHEN, CDR2 SYDVKM. The CDR3 region is CASRTPGQSGKQYF. In DNA form, the CDR3 reads TGTGCCAGCAGGACACCTGGACAGTCCGGAAAGCAGTACTTC.

This clone was seen more than once but under ten times. The CDR3 coding sequence is TGTGCCAGCAGTTACTCGGCGGGGGCCTCCTACGAGCAGTACTTC. Protein product: CASSYSAGASYEQYF. The genes are TRBV6-5 and TRBJ2-7; D is perhaps TRBD2 (7 bases). This CDR3 has 15 amino acids. V lost 0 bases to trimming and J lost 0 bases, with 9 bases between them. CDR1 is MNHEY and CDR2 is SVGAGI in the germline V gene.